These 28 T cell receptor beta chains came from one sample sequenced in a study of T cells in Graves' hyperthyroidism and ophthalmopathy. TCR beta CDR3 sequences were amplified from RNA transcripts. TCR CDR3 regions were first amplified by RT-PCR with HTBI primers. TCRdb redid the calling of the multiplex PCR reads with MiXCR, one entry per CDR3 protein. The table has more than 450,000 distinct CDR3 sequences, 14% seen once. Sequencing was done on a sample of blood. These receptors were taken from a woman in her forties with Graves' hyperthyroidism.

The gene calls are TRBV3-1 and TRBJ2-5; D might be TRBD1 (8 bases). V dropped 7 bases and J dropped 5 bases, with 14 bases sitting between them. This CDR3 has 13 residues. Germline CDR1 is LGHDT and CDR2 is YNNKEL (reference sequence). The CDR3 protein is CASKYRGGETQYF. The DNA for the CDR3 is TGTGCCAGCAAATACAGGGGGGGGGAGACCCAGTACTTC.

Details on this clonotype: It may be a read error: a sequence one base away is much more abundant. This sequence joins TRBV5-1 and TRBJ2-1; TRBD2 matches at 8 bases. Trimming removed 1 base from V and 15 bases from J; junction bases left unmatched: 6. From germline, CDR1 is SGHRS and CDR2 YFSETQ. This CDR3 has 12 residues. In DNA, the CDR3 is TGCGCCAGCAGCTTGCTGCGGGAGGCTCGGTTCTTC. Encoded protein: CASSLLREARFF.

This clonotype was counted ten times or more. The chain carries TRBV12-3 or TRBV12-4 and TRBJ2-7, with D unresolved. V was shortened by 3 bases and J by 2 bases, with 14 bases between the two germline ends. The CDR3 spans 15 residues. CDR3 amino acids: CASSFYVVGAYEQYF. The CDR3 coding sequence is TGTGCCAGCAGTTTTTATGTCGTAGGAGCCTACGAGCAGTACTTC.

Ten or more counts support this clonotype. The chain combines TRBV20-1 with TRBJ1-1; TRBD1 matches at 12 bases. The CDR3 spans 15 residues. Germline V gene lookup returns CDR1 DFQATT and CDR2 SNEGSKA (reference sequence). Unmatched junction bases numbered 6, after V lost 3 bases and J lost 4 bases. CDR3 DNA sequence: TGCAGTGCTAGCGGGACAGGGGGCACGAGCACTGAAGCTTTCTTT. Amino acids: CSASGTGGTSTEAFF.

The sample holds many counts of this clonotype. The rearrangement links TRBV12-3 or TRBV12-4 to TRBJ1-6, with TRBD1 identical over 7 bases. CDR3 size: 15 residues. J gave up 5 bases and V 4 bases, and 5 bases lay outside the gene matches. CDR3 in amino acids: CASSSGTANNSPLHF. CDR3 DNA: TGTGCCAGCAGTTCCGGGACAGCGAATAATTCACCCCTCCACTTT.

This clonotype has at least ten counts. The chain is built from TRBV28 and TRBJ1-1, with 10 bases aligning to TRBD1. Germline V CDR1 and CDR2: MDHEN, SYDVKM. There are 15 residues in the CDR3. The trim removed 3 bases at V and 5 bases at J, leaving 6 bases unmatched. CDR3 loop: CASSLTGGVHTEAFF. CDR3 coding DNA: TGTGCCAGCAGTTTGACAGGGGGCGTACATACTGAAGCTTTCTTT.

This clonotype was found many times. The V gene is TRBV27, the J gene TRBJ2-7; the D gene is possibly TRBD2 (5 bases). Germline CDR1 MNHEY, CDR2 SMNVEV (reference sequence). The CDR3 extends over 13 amino acids. Trimming removed 3 bases at V and 0 bases at J, with 6 bases between. The CDR3 sequence is CASSFRDSYEQYF. The CDR3 DNA follows: TGTGCCAGCAGTTTCCGGGACTCCTACGAGCAGTACTTC.

Many counts were recorded for this clonotype. V is TRBV2 and J is TRBJ1-1, with no clear D. Trimming left V 1 base short and J 5 bases short, with 11 bases between. The germline V gene has CDR1 SNHLY and CDR2 FYNNEI. The CDR3 loop spans 14 amino acids. The CDR3 DNA follows: TGTGCCAGCAGTGAAGAGGCACAAGCAACTGAAGCTTTCTTT. Translation gives CASSEEAQATEAFF.

In this sample, this clonotype turned up many times. This chain connects TRBV18 to TRBJ1-5; D gene unclear. Per the germline V gene, CDR1 is KGHSH and CDR2 is LQKENI. The CDR3 spans 14 residues. Trimming removed 0 bases at V and 2 bases at J, with 5 bases between. The CDR3 nucleotides read TGTGCCAGCTCACCACCTTGGGGCAATCAGCCCCAGCATTTT. This codes for CASSPPWGNQPQHF.

The chain couples TRBV3-1 to TRBJ1-6; weak D call: TRBD1 (5 bases). The germline CDR1 and CDR2 sequences are LGHDT and YNNKEL (reference sequence). The ends were cut back, 6 bases at V and 4 bases at J, with 10 bases in the middle. The length of the CDR3 is 14 residues. In DNA form, the CDR3 reads TGTGCCAGCAGTCCGGGACGGTATAATTCACCCCTCCACTTT. Its protein is CASSPGRYNSPLHF.

The chain recombines TRBV3-1 with TRBJ2-2, with TRBD2 matching 7 bases. Germline values: CDR1 LGHDT, CDR2 YNNKEL (reference sequence). J lost 5 bases, V lost 4 bases, and 7 bases had no gene match. This CDR3 region has 15 residues. The CDR3 DNA sequence: TGTGCCAGCAGCCGAGGACTAGAGAGTACCGGGGAGCTGTTTTTT. Translating gives CASSRGLESTGELFF.

At least ten counts were recorded for this clonotype. This chain joins TRBV30 and TRBJ2-2; D may be TRBD2 (7 bases). The V gene lost 5 bases and the J gene lost 4 bases, with 14 bases spanning the gap. Germline V gives CDR1 GTSNPN, CDR2 SVGIG (reference sequence). The CDR3 length is 14 residues. This chain's CDR3 is CAWAWGGRTGELFF. CDR3 in DNA: TGTGCCTGGGCCTGGGGGGGGCGCACCGGGGAGCTGTTTTTT.

This clonotype was observed a handful of times. The chain recombines TRBV29-1 with TRBJ2-5, with D tentatively TRBD1 (6 bases). Deletions cut 7 bases from V and 0 bases from J, with 18 bases between. CDR3 length: 15 amino acids. Per the germline V gene, CDR1 is SQVTM and CDR2 is ANQGSEA. Here the CDR3 reads CSAVRGTSYQETQYF. DNA for the CDR3: TGCAGCGCAGTCAGGGGCACTTCGTACCAAGAGACCCAGTACTTC.

This clonotype has only a few counts. V is TRBV19 and J is TRBJ2-7, with D tentatively TRBD1 or TRBD2 (5 bases each). Germline CDR1 reads LNHDA; CDR2 reads SQIVND (reference sequence). CDR3 length: 15 residues. Trimming shortened V by 7 bases and J by 0 bases, and 16 bases separated the two germline ends. CDR3: CASTEGSPSSYEQYF. CDR3 coding DNA: TGTGCCAGTACCGAGGGGTCCCCGAGCTCCTACGAGCAGTACTTC.

This clonotype turned up a few times. The rearrangement uses TRBV5-1 and TRBJ2-7; 8 nucleotides align to TRBD1. The CDR3 spans 13 residues. Germline V CDR1 and CDR2: SGHRS, YFSETQ. Unmatched junction bases numbered 4, after V lost 7 bases and J lost 1 base. This CDR3 is CASQTGDSYEQYF. The DNA of the CDR3 is TGCGCCAGCCAGACAGGGGATTCCTACGAGCAGTACTTC.

The V gene is TRBV6-5, the J gene TRBJ2-7; TRBD1 matches 10 bases. CDR1 MNHEY and CDR2 SVGAGI come from the germline V gene. The CDR3 has 21 amino acids. V lost 0 bases and J lost 1; bases outside the gene matches: 18. The DNA for the CDR3 is TGTGCCAGCAGTTACTCTTTTCCGGGACAGGGGACTACCTCACATTCCTACGAGCAGTACTTC. Translated: CASSYSFPGQGTTSHSYEQYF.

In this sample, this clonotype turned up many times. The V call is TRBV28, the J call TRBJ2-7; D might be TRBD1 (5 bases). The germline V and J ends were trimmed by 3 bases and 2 bases, with 11 bases remaining between them. From germline, CDR1 is MDHEN and CDR2 SYDVKM. The CDR3 sequence is 14 residues long. CDR3 sequence reads: CASSFRGKAYEQYF. CDR3 bases: TGTGCCAGCAGTTTTAGGGGTAAGGCCTACGAGCAGTACTTC.

This clonotype appeared many times. The chain joins TRBV7-3 to TRBJ2-3; 8 positions agree with TRBD1. The germline CDR1 and CDR2 sequences are SGHTA and FQGTGA. The CDR3 consists of 15 residues. V gave up 4 bases and J gave up 3 bases; unmatched junction bases: 6. CDR3 nucleotides: TGTGCCAGCAGCTCAATCGGACAGGGAACAGATACGCAGTATTTT. Its protein is CASSSIGQGTDTQYF.

This clonotype was seen more than once but under ten times. The chain combines TRBV6-2 or TRBV6-3 with TRBJ2-1, with D perhaps TRBD2 (6 bases). The germline CDR1 and CDR2 sequences are MNHEY and SVGEGT. V lost 4 bases, J lost 7 bases, and 17 bases lay in between. The CDR3 has 15 amino acids. In DNA, the CDR3 is TGTGCCAGCAGTTTAGTGTCGGGAGCTCCTAATGAGCAGTTCTTC. This translates into CASSLVSGAPNEQFF.

In its sample, this clonotype was seen many times. The CDR3 DNA is TGTGCCAGCGGGACTAGCGGGAGGCTGAACACCGGGGAGCTGTTTTTT. As protein: CASGTSGRLNTGELFF. The chain couples TRBV3-1 to TRBJ2-2; 15 bases match TRBD2. Germline V gives CDR1 LGHDT, CDR2 YNNKEL (reference sequence). The CDR3 length is 16 residues. J gave up 1 base and V 8 bases, and 2 bases lay outside the gene matches.

This clonotype has just a few counts. The gene calls are TRBV4-2 and TRBJ2-3, with 8 bases that match TRBD2. CDR1 is LGHNA and CDR2 is YNFKEQ in the germline V gene. Trimming cost V 1 base and J 3 bases; bases outside gene matches: 9. The CDR3 is made up of 17 amino acids. CDR3 in DNA: TGTGCCAGCAGCCAAGTACAAGCGGGAGTGGGTACAGATACGCAGTATTTT. Translation: CASSQVQAGVGTDTQYF.

This clonotype was counted many times. The chain recombines TRBV7-2 with TRBJ1-2, with TRBD1 identical over 8 bases. This CDR3 is built from 15 residues. Per the germline V gene, CDR1 is SGHTA and CDR2 is FQGNSA. Trimming took 0 bases from V and 7 from J; bases not matched to a gene: 7. The CDR3 nucleotides read TGTGCCAGCAGCTTAGCCGACAGGGGCTCTGGTGGCTACACCTTC. Residues: CASSLADRGSGGYTF.

This clonotype was picked up many times. The rearrangement links TRBV6-5 to TRBJ1-2; tentative D call: TRBD1 (6 bases). V lost 0 bases and J 5 bases, leaving 13 bases between the germline ends. Per the germline V gene, CDR1 is MNHEY and CDR2 is SVGAGI. The CDR3 loop spans 15 amino acids. CDR3 sequence: CASSYSGAQYYGYTF. The DNA for the CDR3 is TGTGCCAGCAGTTACTCGGGGGCACAATATTATGGCTACACCTTC.

This clonotype was picked up many times. This sequence joins TRBV27 and TRBJ2-7; D is uncertain. CDR1 and CDR2 from the germline V gene are MNHEY and SMNVEV (reference sequence). CDR3 length equals 13 residues. V lost 5 bases and J 4 bases, leaving 12 bases between the germline ends. The CDR3 loop is CASSAGWSYEQYF. For the CDR3, the DNA is TGTGCCAGCAGTGCCGGGTGGAGTTACGAGCAGTACTTC.

This clonotype was seen at least ten times. J is TRBJ2-7 and V is TRBV29-1; 14 positions match TRBD2. Germline V lookup: CDR1 SQVTM, CDR2 ANQGSEA. J gave up 0 bases and V 6 bases, and 4 bases lay outside the gene matches. This CDR3 is 15 amino acids long. The CDR3 sequence: CSVPGTSGGSYEQYF. CDR3 coding DNA: TGCAGCGTCCCCGGGACTAGCGGGGGCTCCTACGAGCAGTACTTC.

This clonotype was counted many times. The chain combines TRBV9 with TRBJ1-4; 9 nucleotides agree with TRBD1. The germline CDR1 and CDR2 sequences are SGDLS and YYNGEE. Trimming cost V 3 bases and J 7 bases; bases outside gene matches: 7. The CDR3 spans 15 residues. The DNA for the CDR3 is TGTGCCAGCAGCGGCTCCGGGACAGGGAGTGAAAAACTGTTTTTT. This gives the protein CASSGSGTGSEKLFF. The entire variable domain, with the rest obtained from reference TRBV9 and TRBJ1-4, is as follows: DSGVTQTPKHLITATGQRVTLRCSPRSGDLSVYWYQQSLDQGLQFLIQYYNGEERAKGNILERFSAQQFPDLHSELNLSSLELGDSALYFCASSGSGTGSEKLFFGSGTQLSVL.

This clonotype has just a few counts. The rearrangement links TRBV27 to TRBJ2-3, with 7 bases identical to TRBD2. The CDR3 is made up of 15 amino acids. Germline V lookup: CDR1 MNHEY, CDR2 SMNVEV (reference sequence). Trimming at V came to 6 bases and at J to 10 bases, leaving 16 bases not matched to a gene. The CDR3 protein is CASRPLAEANRAQYF. The CDR3 DNA reads as TGTGCCAGCAGACCCCTAGCGGAGGCAAATAGAGCGCAGTATTTT.

V and J are TRBV6-2 or TRBV6-3 and TRBJ2-5; D possibly corresponds to TRBD2 (7 bases). With 10 bases removed from V and 3 bases from J, the gap between germline ends came to 15 bases. The length of the CDR3 is 13 residues. In germline, CDR1 is MNHEY, CDR2 SVGEGT. The CDR3 reads CATAGGGEETQYF. Here the CDR3 DNA reads TGTGCCACTGCAGGAGGGGGGGAAGAGACCCAGTACTTC.